The following is a T cell receptor (beta chain) sequence with its context. This specimen belongs to a study of blood T cell repertoires in COVID-19. Study background: Acute and convalescent COVID-19 samples came from the United States, Italy and Spain. In each case, the material was cDNA or gDNA derived from T cells, B-cell-depleted T cells, or PBMCs.

The ends were cut back, 5 bases at V and 5 bases at J, with 13 bases in the middle. Germline V lookup: CDR1 LNHDA, CDR2 SQIVND (reference sequence). The CDR3 is 14 residues long. Authors' methods: Reference gene primer amplification yielded estimated nucleated cell counts. Sequencing was performed with immunoSEQ multiplex PCR; in TCRdb, only in-frame clones are kept and a portion is missing. V, J and clone size are those of that table, while D and trimming were read from the DNA. The data hold approximately 130,000 clones, with about 86% observed a single time. Sequenced sample: peripheral blood. This sequence was found in a woman in her forties or fifties who had recovered from COVID-19. The rearrangement joins TRBV19 to TRBJ2-1; D might be TRBD2 (6 bases). In DNA, the CDR3 is TGTGCCAGTAGTGAAAGCGGGTGGAACAATGAGCAGTTCTTC. It specifies CASSESGWNNEQFF. Complete variable domain (other parts from reference TRBV19 and TRBJ2-1): DGGITQSPKYLFRKEGQNVTLSCEQNLNHDAMYWYRQDPGQGLRLIYYSQIVNDFQKGDIAEGYSVSREKKESFPLTVTSAQKNPTAFYLCASSESGWNNEQFFGPGTRLTVL.